This note documents a single TCR beta chain sequence. Clinical histories supplied by participants themselves formed the basis of cohort assignment. This sample stems from a study of blood T cell repertoires in COVID-19. Study at large: Some COVID-19 samples were acute and others convalescent; all came from the United States, Italy and Spain.

Clones were read by immunoSEQ multiplex PCR, and TCRdb kept only the in-frame ones, dropping some. The sample carries about 220,000 clones, around 88% recorded once. This CDR3 has 17 amino acids. V shed 2 bases, J shed 7 bases, and the junction held 12 bases outside the gene matches. From germline, CDR1 is GTSNPN and CDR2 SVGIG (reference sequence). The chain recombines TRBV30 with TRBJ2-5, with TRBD2 identical over 14 bases. This clonotype originated in a woman between 50 and 59 years old with acute COVID-19. The sample taken for sequencing was PBMCs or T cells enriched from blood (not recorded which). The DNA of the CDR3 is TGTGCCTGGAGTCCTAAACCGGGACTAGCGGGAGAAGTGACCCAGTACTTC. Translated, it gives CAWSPKPGLAGEVTQYF.